The following is a T cell receptor (beta chain) sequence with its context. This specimen comes from a study of blood T cell repertoires in COVID-19. The wider study: COVID-19 samples collected from the United States, Italy and Spain covered acute and convalescent phases. PBMCs, B-cell-depleted T cells, or T cells were the source of the cDNA or gDNA that made up the material.

The CDR3 totals 15 residues. J gave up 3 bases and V 6 bases, and 7 bases lay outside the gene matches. Per the germline V gene, CDR1 is MDHEN and CDR2 is SYDVKM. As handled by the study authors: Scientists estimated how many nucleated cells there were by amplifying reference gene primers. Here immunoSEQ multiplex PCR was the method, and the copy in TCRdb shows in-frame clones only, minus some. V and J calls and clone size are those listed in that table; D and trimming were worked out from the DNA. In the table there are 250,000 to 350,000 clones, around 85% of which are singletons. Enrollees, 18 to 89 years old, lived in approximately 25 US areas.

The source material was PBMCs or T cells enriched from blood (not recorded which). The rearrangement links TRBV28 to TRBJ1-3; 8 bases map to TRBD1. This clonotype was sampled from a woman between 25 and 40 years old who had recovered from COVID-19. CDR3 DNA: TGTGCCAGCAGCCATCAGGGGGCGGGTGGAAACACCATATATTTT. It codes for CASSHQGAGGNTIYF. The full variable domain, with the rest looked up from reference TRBV28 and TRBJ1-3, is DVKVTQSSRYLVKRTGEKVFLECVQDMDHENMFWYRQDPGLGLRLIYFSYDVKMKEKGDIPEGYSVSREKKERFSLILESASTNQTSMYLCASSHQGAGGNTIYFGEGSWLTVV.